The entry that follows covers one TCR beta chain sequence. As yet, its antigen is unknown. This record belongs to a study of Ad26.COV2.S vaccination and SARS-CoV-2 variants. Study results and caveats: Across vaccine and placebo recipients, the breadth of non-spike TCRs was similar. The TCR-based breadth and depth measures might underestimate overall T cell responses.

Treatment indicated: roughly 18 received Ad26.COV2.S at low or high dose, single or two shots; about five received placebo; per-sample allocation not given. Samples were taken on day 63 after the first vaccine or placebo injection. Spike of the Wuhan-strain SARS-CoV-2 was expressed by an Ad26 vector, which formed the vaccine. Generated by immunoSEQ multiplex PCR, the TCRdb table keeps only in-frame clones and is missing some. The repertoire includes under 400,000 clones, about nine tenths of them detected once, and about 3.4% sits in the top ten. The J segment lost 4 bases and the V segment lost 0 bases, leaving 3 bases of the junction unmatched. Germline assignment: CDR1 SGDLS and CDR2 YYNGEE. The CDR3 consists of 14 residues.

The chain links TRBV9 to TRBJ1-2; TRBD1 aligns across 7 bases. The specimen was peripheral blood, collected in a trial of Ad26.COV2.S vaccine versus placebo. This clonotype was obtained from a person aged 18-65 years who received the Ad26.COV2.S COVID-19 vaccine or a placebo. CDR3: CASSVGQGPYGYTF. The DNA for the CDR3 is TGTGCCAGCAGCGTAGGACAGGGCCCCTATGGCTACACCTTC. The full variable domain, its missing parts supplied by reference TRBV9 and TRBJ1-2, is DSGVTQTPKHLITATGQRVTLRCSPRSGDLSVYWYQQSLDQGLQFLIQYYNGEERAKGNILERFSAQQFPDLHSELNLSSLELGDSALYFCASSVGQGPYGYTFGSGTRLTVV.